One sample yielded the 29 T cell receptor beta chains listed below, sequenced in a study of blood T cell repertoires in COVID-19. Clones were read by immunoSEQ multiplex PCR, and TCRdb kept only the in-frame ones, dropping some. The table shows over 130,000 clones, with 60% to 80% occurring only once. Sample: PBMCs or T cells enriched from blood (not recorded which). All receptors derive from a woman in her fifties or sixties who had recovered from COVID-19.

V gene TRBV9 combines with J gene TRBJ2-7; 8 bases map to TRBD1. The CDR3 loop spans 15 amino acids. V was pared by 0 bases and J by 4 bases, with 6 bases of the junction left unmatched. The germline V gene has CDR1 SGDLS and CDR2 YYNGEE. The CDR3 loop reads CASSVGTGRGYEQYF. DNA of the CDR3: TGTGCCAGCAGCGTAGGGACAGGGCGGGGATACGAGCAGTACTTC. The complete variable domain, with remaining parts taken from reference TRBV9 and TRBJ2-7, reads DSGVTQTPKHLITATGQRVTLRCSPRSGDLSVYWYQQSLDQGLQFLIQYYNGEERAKGNILERFSAQQFPDLHSELNLSSLELGDSALYFCASSVGTGRGYEQYFGPGTRLTVT.

The chain is built from TRBV2 and TRBJ1-2, with D tentatively TRBD1 (5 bases). CDR1 and CDR2 from the germline V gene are SNHLY and FYNNEI. The CDR3 is 13 amino acids. Trimming took off 5 bases at V and 3 bases at J, with 10 bases between the two ends. The CDR3 nucleotides read TGTGCCAGCAGTTTGGGGCACGACTATGGCTACACCTTC. It translates to CASSLGHDYGYTF.

The chain has TRBV5-1 and TRBJ1-3; 7 nucleotides match TRBD1. The CDR3 is made up of 13 amino acids. The germline V gene has CDR1 SGHRS and CDR2 YFSETQ. V lost 1 base, J lost 6 bases, and 1 base stayed unmatched. CDR3 sequence reads: CASSLQGVNTIYF. Written as DNA, the CDR3 is TGCGCCAGCAGCTTGCAGGGGGTAAACACCATATATTTT.

The chain uses TRBV11-3 and TRBJ2-5, with 10 bases lining up with TRBD1. V gave up 4 bases and J gave up 5 bases; unmatched junction bases: 7. The CDR3 sequence is 15 residues long. Per germline, CDR1 SGHNT and CDR2 YENEEA. CDR3 nucleotides: TGTGCCAGCAGCTGGCGGGACAGGGGTTACGAGACCCAGTACTTC. As protein: CASSWRDRGYETQYF.

The chain carries TRBV7-9 and TRBJ2-7, with TRBD1 as a possible D gene (5 bases). There are 12 residues in the CDR3. Germline CDR1 reads SEHNR; CDR2 reads FQNEAQ (reference sequence). Trimming removed 6 bases from V and 12 bases from J, with 18 bases in between. CDR3 in DNA: TGTGCCAGCAGTCCGCAAACAGGTAACCCGTACTTC. The encoded protein is CASSPQTGNPYF.

V usage is TRBV5-4 and J usage is TRBJ2-1; 14 bases align to TRBD2. With 4 bases clipped from V and 9 bases from J, the junction kept 15 bases outside the gene matches. Germline loops: CDR1 SGHNT, CDR2 YYREEE (reference sequence). The CDR3 consists of 18 residues. The CDR3 sequence: CASSPGTSGSSGRREQFF. The CDR3 DNA sequence: TGTGCCAGCAGCCCCGGGACTAGCGGGAGCTCAGGTCGACGTGAGCAGTTCTTC.

This clone appeared a single time. The CDR3 bases are TGTGCCAGCAGAACCCCCGGGAAGACACATAATCAGCCCCAGCATTTT. The encoded protein is CASRTPGKTHNQPQHF. The chain is built from TRBV28 and TRBJ1-5; no firm D call. The length of the CDR3 is 16 residues. The germline gives CDR1 MDHEN, CDR2 SYDVKM. Trimming left V 6 bases short and J 4 bases short, with 19 bases between.

The chain combines TRBV10-1 with TRBJ2-7, with TRBD2 matching 10 bases. CDR3 size: 15 residues. Germline CDR1 and CDR2: WNHNN and SYGVQD (reference sequence). Germline trimming cut 2 bases from V and 5 bases from J; bases unmatched to any gene: 6. The CDR3 DNA reads TGCGCCAGCAGTGAGGGGGCTAGCGGGAGTCACGAGCAGTACTTC. It is translated as CASSEGASGSHEQYF.

The chain couples TRBV2 to TRBJ2-5, with D tentatively TRBD2 (5 bases). Trimming shortened V by 5 bases and J by 1 base, and 8 bases separated the two germline ends. The CDR3 spans 13 residues. Germline CDR1 reads SNHLY; CDR2 reads FYNNEI. As DNA, the CDR3 is TGTGCCAGCAGTTTTACTAGCCAAGAGACCCAGTACTTC. Its protein is CASSFTSQETQYF.

This rearrangement joins TRBV7-8 to TRBJ2-2; 10 nucleotides align to TRBD2. Germline V gives CDR1 SGHVS, CDR2 FQNEAQ. This CDR3 contains 15 residues. V shed 8 bases and J 2 bases; nucleotides not matched to a gene: 5. The CDR3: CASQASGRNTGELFF. The CDR3 DNA follows: TGTGCCAGCCAGGCTAGCGGGAGAAACACCGGGGAGCTGTTTTTT.

The chain has TRBV4-1 and TRBJ2-1, with 10 bases aligning to TRBD2. CDR3 length: 13 amino acids. The germline gives CDR1 MGHRA, CDR2 YSYEKL. With 4 bases clipped from V and 9 bases from J, the junction kept 3 bases outside the gene matches. As DNA, the CDR3 is TGCGCCAGCAGCCTCCTAGCGGGAGTTGAGCAGTTCTTC. This encodes CASSLLAGVEQFF.

The chain employs TRBV3-1 (or the pseudogene TRBV3-2) and TRBJ1-6; D may be TRBD1 (6 bases). The CDR3 length is 14 residues. The V and J ends lost 5 bases and 6 bases respectively, with 11 bases between them. From germline, CDR1 is LGHDT and CDR2 YNNKEL (reference sequence). The CDR3 here is CASSTQGGNSPLHF. Here the CDR3 DNA reads TGTGCCAGCAGCACACAGGGTGGTAATTCACCCCTCCACTTT.

In its sample, this clone was seen a few times. The chain recombines TRBV7-8 with TRBJ2-3; possible D gene TRBD1, 5 bases. The CDR3 is 15 amino acids. Trimming removed 5 bases from V and 0 bases from J, with 12 bases in between. Germline CDR1 reads SGHVS; CDR2 reads FQNEAQ. The CDR3 is CASSPWGGSTDTQYF. In DNA form, the CDR3 reads TGTGCCAGCAGCCCCTGGGGCGGCAGCACAGATACGCAGTATTTT.

The chain employs TRBV4-1 and TRBJ1-6; the D is unclear. The CDR3 consists of 17 residues. CDR1 and CDR2 from the germline V gene are MGHRA and YSYEKL. V dropped 3 bases and J dropped 3 bases, with 15 bases sitting between them. CDR3 protein: CASSHSPLEGYNSPLHF. CDR3 DNA sequence: TGCGCCAGCAGCCACAGCCCTCTCGAGGGCTATAATTCACCCCTCCACTTT.

The gene calls are TRBV6-6 and TRBJ1-1, with D hard to call. V shed 5 bases and J shed 7 bases, with 11 bases lying between them. The germline CDR1 and CDR2 sequences are MNHNY and SVGAGI (reference sequence). The CDR3 covers 12 residues. CDR3 loop: CASSPTAGEAFF. The CDR3 DNA follows: TGTGCCAGCAGTCCAACGGCAGGTGAAGCTTTCTTT.

The chain combines TRBV18 with TRBJ1-1; 9 bases map to TRBD1. With V trimmed by 6 bases and J by 1 base, 9 bases remained unmatched. The CDR3 is 16 amino acids. CDR1 is KGHSH, CDR2 LQKENI, per germline. The CDR3 is CASSSSGTGTNTEAFF. The DNA of the CDR3 is TGTGCCAGCTCCTCCTCGGGGACAGGGACGAACACTGAAGCTTTCTTT.

This chain joins TRBV5-1 and TRBJ1-6, with D perhaps TRBD1 (5 bases). The CDR3 runs 14 residues. The V end lost 2 bases, the J end lost 8 bases, and 11 bases lay between the germline ends. CDR1 is SGHRS and CDR2 is YFSETQ in the germline V gene. In DNA form, the CDR3 reads TGCGCCAGCAGCTTAGGGGTTGGGGATTCACCCCTCCACTTT. It is translated as CASSLGVGDSPLHF.

The chain combines TRBV11-3 with TRBJ2-2; maybe TRBD2 (6 bases). The germline V and J ends were trimmed by 5 bases and 4 bases, with 17 bases remaining between them. The CDR3 sequence is 16 residues long. CDR1 is SGHNT and CDR2 is YENEEA in the germline V gene. This CDR3 is CASSTGISGATGELFF. CDR3 nucleotides: TGTGCCAGCAGCACGGGGATTAGCGGAGCCACCGGGGAGCTGTTTTTT. The whole variable domain, filled in from reference TRBV11-3 and TRBJ2-2, reads EAGVVQSPRYKIIEKKQPVAFWCNPISGHNTLYWYLQNLGQGPELLIRYENEEAVDDSQLPKDRFSAERLKGVDSTLKIQPAELGDSAVYLCASSTGISGATGELFFGEGSRLTVL.

There are a few counts of this clone. The CDR3 coding sequence is TGTGCCAGCAGCGAGTCGGCTACGAACAGGGGTCAGGGCCAGCAGTACTTC. Translation gives CASSESATNRGQGQQYF. The rearrangement links TRBV3-1 (or the pseudogene TRBV3-2) to TRBJ2-7; 7 nucleotides line up with TRBD1. The CDR3 is 17 residues long. Germline-derived CDR1 and CDR2 are LGHDT and YNNKEL (reference sequence). The V and J ends lost 5 bases and 8 bases, in that order; junction bases with no gene match: 21.

V is TRBV28 and J is TRBJ1-3; weak D call: TRBD1 (6 bases). This CDR3 is 16 amino acids long. Trimming shortened V by 7 bases and J by 0 bases, and 16 bases separated the two germline ends. The germline gives CDR1 MDHEN, CDR2 SYDVKM. The CDR3 is CASTPGHPLSGNTIYF. The CDR3 DNA reads as TGTGCCAGCACCCCGGGACATCCCCTCTCTGGAAACACCATATATTTT.

The V and J genes are TRBV11-3 and TRBJ1-1, with D unresolved. Trimming pared 7 bases from V and 1 base from J, leaving 13 bases between. This CDR3 is built from 14 residues. Germline V gives CDR1 SGHNT, CDR2 YENEEA. The DNA for the CDR3 is TGTGCCAGCACCCCGCGGGGTAGGAACACTGAAGCTTTCTTT. Its translation is CASTPRGRNTEAFF.

The chain combines TRBV5-1 with TRBJ2-2; D perhaps matches TRBD2 (6 bases). Germline V CDR1 and CDR2: SGHRS, YFSETQ. This CDR3 region has 17 residues. V lost 4 bases and J lost 6, with 22 bases in between. The CDR3 bases are TGCGCCAGCAGCCCCGAACTCGGGGGAGTCGCGCCCGGGGAGCTGTTTTTT. Its translation is CASSPELGGVAPGELFF.

V is TRBV13 and J is TRBJ2-5; D ambiguous. CDR3 length equals 13 residues. V shed 3 bases and J shed 8 bases, with 13 bases lying between them. Germline V lookup: CDR1 PRHDT, CDR2 FYEKMQ (reference sequence). The CDR3 DNA is TGTGCCAGCAGCTTGGCAGGCCAAATTACCCAGTACTTC. Its translation is CASSLAGQITQYF.

This chain connects TRBV5-1 to TRBJ2-4; D possibly corresponds to TRBD1 (9 bases). This CDR3 has 19 amino acids. The germline V gene has CDR1 SGHRS and CDR2 YFSETQ. The V and J ends lost 4 bases and 0 bases respectively, with 23 bases between them. The CDR3 DNA is TGCGCCAGCAGCCCAATCACAGGGGGCAGCGGGGGAGCCAAAAACATTCAGTACTTC. The encoded protein is CASSPITGGSGGAKNIQYF.

The V gene is TRBV18, the J gene TRBJ1-1, with D unclear. Germline V lookup: CDR1 KGHSH, CDR2 LQKENI. The CDR3 totals 14 residues. Trimming took off 3 bases at V and 4 bases at J, with 12 bases between the two ends. CDR3 amino acids: CASSPQDLGTEAFF. CDR3 nucleotide sequence: TGTGCCAGCTCACCCCAGGATCTGGGCACTGAAGCTTTCTTT.

This clone was recorded only once. This chain uses TRBV4-1 with TRBJ2-2; 7 positions agree with TRBD1. Trimming cost V 4 bases and J 6 bases; bases outside gene matches: 14. Germline values: CDR1 MGHRA, CDR2 YSYEKL. The CDR3 sequence is 17 residues long. The CDR3 DNA is TGCGCCAGCAGCCGCAGAACAGGGACAGAGATGCCCGGGGAGCTGTTTTTT. Protein sequence: CASSRRTGTEMPGELFF.

The chain couples TRBV19 to TRBJ1-5; 8 bases fit TRBD1. From germline, CDR1 is LNHDA and CDR2 SQIVND (reference sequence). With V trimmed by 5 bases and J by 0 bases, 6 bases remained unmatched. The CDR3 consists of 16 residues. The chain's CDR3 is CASSEPGQVSNQPQHF. The DNA for the CDR3 is TGTGCCAGTAGTGAGCCGGGACAGGTTAGCAATCAGCCCCAGCATTTT.

A few counts support this clone. The chain has TRBV10-1 and TRBJ1-5; 7 bases match TRBD1. Germline CDR1 WNHNN, CDR2 SYGVQD (reference sequence). The CDR3 is 14 amino acids. The CDR3 nucleotides read TGCGCGCCTTCGACAGGGCTGGTTGGTAAGCCCCAGCATTTT. This translates into CAPSTGLVGKPQHF.

Written as DNA, the CDR3 is TGTGCCTGGAGCGGGAAAAGCTCCTATAATTCACCCCTCCACTTT. This gives the protein CAWSGKSSYNSPLHF. This sequence joins TRBV30 and TRBJ1-6; D unresolved. V shed 3 bases and J shed 0 bases, with 9 bases lying between them. The CDR3 runs to 15 residues. Looked up from germline, CDR1 is GTSNPN and CDR2 is SVGIG (reference sequence).